A single sample gave rise to the 12 T cell receptor beta chains below, sequenced in a study of T cell responses to AZD1222 COVID-19 vaccine. The repertoire was sequenced with immunoSEQ multiplex PCR; TCRdb's copy has only in-frame clones and lacks some. The table lists about 150,000 clones, 88% of them singletons. Sequencing was performed on peripheral blood, taken 28 days after the second dose of the MenACWY control vaccine. These receptors all come from an adult who received the MenACWY meningococcal vaccine as a control.

This clone was detected a few times. The rearrangement joins TRBV14 to TRBJ2-3, with a possible D match to TRBD2 (5 bases). Trimming took 5 bases from V and 0 from J, leaving 21 bases between them. Looked up from germline, CDR1 is SGHDN and CDR2 is FVKESK. The CDR3 covers 18 residues. For the CDR3, the DNA is TGTGCCAGCAGCGTGGGAGAACAGCGTTCGCCGAGCACAGATACGCAGTATTTT. Translation gives CASSVGEQRSPSTDTQYF.

The rearrangement uses TRBV6-6 and TRBJ1-6; D uncertain. Trimming left V 2 bases short and J 8 bases short, with 13 bases between. There are 15 residues in the CDR3. The germline gives CDR1 MNHNY, CDR2 SVGAGI (reference sequence). The DNA of the CDR3 is TGTGCCAGCAGTTACCCCGGGAGAAGGGATTCACCCCTCCACTTT. It yields the protein CASSYPGRRDSPLHF.

The gene calls are TRBV7-2 and TRBJ2-1, with 7 bases aligning to TRBD2. The CDR3 is 14 amino acids. With 3 bases clipped from V and 3 bases from J, the junction kept 2 bases outside the gene matches. The germline gives CDR1 SGHTA, CDR2 FQGNSA. The CDR3 DNA reads as TGTGCCAGCAGCTTTGCGGGAGTCTACAATGAGCAGTTCTTC. Its translation: CASSFAGVYNEQFF.

V and J are TRBV18 and TRBJ1-2, with 8 bases identical to TRBD1. V lost 6 bases, J lost 6 bases, and 6 bases stayed unmatched. CDR1 is KGHSH, CDR2 LQKENI, per germline. CDR3 length equals 13 residues. CDR3 residues: CASSRDRLNGYTF. The CDR3 DNA is TGTGCCAGCTCCCGGGACAGGTTAAATGGCTACACCTTC.

V gene TRBV5-6 combines with J gene TRBJ1-1; no definite D call. The CDR3 is 14 amino acids. Trimming shortened V by 0 bases and J by 4 bases, and 10 bases separated the two germline ends. Germline CDR1 and CDR2: SGHDT and YYEEEE. DNA for the CDR3: TGTGCCAGCAGCTTGGCCAGACGGAGCACTGAAGCTTTCTTT. As protein: CASSLARRSTEAFF.

This chain links TRBV10-3 with TRBJ1-1; 8 positions match TRBD1. From germline, CDR1 is ENHRY and CDR2 SYGVKD. The CDR3 consists of 15 residues. V was clipped by 6 bases and J by 3 bases; unmatched bases: 9. CDR3 sequence reads: CAIRQQGDGHTEAFF. The CDR3 DNA reads TGTGCCATCAGACAACAGGGGGACGGTCACACTGAAGCTTTCTTT.

J is TRBJ2-3 and V is TRBV7-9; D gene ambiguous. The CDR3 is 16 amino acids. The germline V gene encodes CDR1 SEHNR and CDR2 FQNEAQ (reference sequence). Trimming took 7 bases from V and 0 from J, leaving 17 bases between them. CDR3 sequence: CASIMSRRSSTDTQYF. The DNA of the CDR3 is TGTGCCAGCATCATGTCGCGCAGGTCTAGCACAGATACGCAGTATTTT.

The chain links TRBV7-8 to TRBJ2-1; D is ambiguous. V shed 5 bases and J shed 10 bases, with 9 bases lying between them. The CDR3 is 11 residues long. From germline, CDR1 is SGHVS and CDR2 FQNEAQ. The DNA of the CDR3 is TGTGCCAGCAGCCACCAGAGGGAGCAGTTCTTC. Translated, it gives CASSHQREQFF. Full variable domain (outside the CDR3, taken from reference TRBV7-8 and TRBJ2-1): GAGVSQSPRYKVAKRGQDVALRCDPISGHVSLFWYQQALGQGPEFLTYFQNEAQLDKSGLPSDRFFAERPEGSVSTLKIQRTQQEDSAVYLCASSHQREQFFGPGTRLTVL.

This chain connects TRBV6-1 to TRBJ2-1, with D unclear. Germline V gene sequence: CDR1 MNHNS, CDR2 SASEGT. V was cut by 2 bases and J by 9 bases, with 11 bases left in between. The CDR3 totals 13 residues. The CDR3 loop is CASSENVMSEQFF. CDR3 nucleotides: TGTGCCAGCAGTGAAAATGTAATGAGTGAGCAGTTCTTC.

The chain has TRBV18 and TRBJ1-2; 7 nucleotides agree with TRBD1. J gave up 6 bases and V 3 bases, and 7 bases lay outside the gene matches. The germline gives CDR1 KGHSH, CDR2 LQKENI. There are 14 residues in the CDR3. CDR3 sequence: CASSPLGGGDGYTF. The CDR3 DNA follows: TGTGCCAGCTCACCCTTGGGAGGGGGCGATGGCTACACCTTC.

The chain links TRBV30 to TRBJ2-1; D ambiguous. This CDR3 spans 13 amino acids. The ends were cut back, 0 bases at V and 4 bases at J, with 7 bases in the middle. CDR1 is GTSNPN and CDR2 is SVGIG in the germline V gene (reference sequence). The CDR3 region has the DNA TGTGCCTGGAGTGTTCCTGGGTACAATGAGCAGTTCTTC. Its translation is CAWSVPGYNEQFF.

The V call is TRBV5-1, the J call TRBJ2-1; TRBD2 matches at 15 bases. The CDR3 sequence is 15 residues long. Trimming at V came to 4 bases and at J to 6 bases, leaving 2 bases not matched to a gene. Germline CDR1 is SGHRS and CDR2 is YFSETQ. The CDR3 DNA reads TGCGCCAGCAGCGGACTAGCGGGGGGGCCCAATGAGCAGTTCTTC. As protein: CASSGLAGGPNEQFF.